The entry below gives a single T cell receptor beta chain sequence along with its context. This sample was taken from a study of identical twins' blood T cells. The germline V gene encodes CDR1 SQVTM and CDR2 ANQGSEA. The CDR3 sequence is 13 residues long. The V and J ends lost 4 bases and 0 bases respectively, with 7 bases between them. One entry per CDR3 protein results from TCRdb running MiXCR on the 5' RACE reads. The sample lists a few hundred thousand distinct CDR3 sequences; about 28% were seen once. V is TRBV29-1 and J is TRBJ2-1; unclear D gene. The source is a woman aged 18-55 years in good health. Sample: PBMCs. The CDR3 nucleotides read TGCAGCGTTGGGTCGAGCTCCTACAATGAGCAGTTCTTC. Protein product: CSVGSSSYNEQFF.